This TCR beta chain was sequenced during a study of blood T cell repertoires in COVID-19. Overall study context: Samples of COVID-19 (acute and convalescent) were obtained from the United States, Italy and Spain. PBMCs, B-cell-depleted T cells, or T cells provided the cDNA or gDNA that made up the material.

Authors' processing steps: Amplification of reference gene primers was used by the study to estimate nucleated cell counts. Only in-frame clones appear in the TCRdb table, and some are missing; sequencing was by immunoSEQ multiplex PCR. V and J calls and clone size are as listed in that table; D and trimming were resolved from the DNA. This table holds tens of thousands of clones, about 88% found once. The TCR originated in a man aged 50 or older with acute or convalescent COVID-19. The sequenced sample consisted of peripheral blood.

The CDR3 loop is CASSQVVATRYLGYTF. For the CDR3, the DNA is TGCGCCAGCAGCCAAGTGGTCGCGACCAGGTATTTAGGCTACACCTTC. The rearrangement uses TRBV4-1 and TRBJ1-2, with D uncertain. This CDR3 comprises 16 residues. Per germline, CDR1 MGHRA and CDR2 YSYEKL. Between the trimmed V and J ends, which lost 1 base and 8 bases, there was a span of 20 bases.